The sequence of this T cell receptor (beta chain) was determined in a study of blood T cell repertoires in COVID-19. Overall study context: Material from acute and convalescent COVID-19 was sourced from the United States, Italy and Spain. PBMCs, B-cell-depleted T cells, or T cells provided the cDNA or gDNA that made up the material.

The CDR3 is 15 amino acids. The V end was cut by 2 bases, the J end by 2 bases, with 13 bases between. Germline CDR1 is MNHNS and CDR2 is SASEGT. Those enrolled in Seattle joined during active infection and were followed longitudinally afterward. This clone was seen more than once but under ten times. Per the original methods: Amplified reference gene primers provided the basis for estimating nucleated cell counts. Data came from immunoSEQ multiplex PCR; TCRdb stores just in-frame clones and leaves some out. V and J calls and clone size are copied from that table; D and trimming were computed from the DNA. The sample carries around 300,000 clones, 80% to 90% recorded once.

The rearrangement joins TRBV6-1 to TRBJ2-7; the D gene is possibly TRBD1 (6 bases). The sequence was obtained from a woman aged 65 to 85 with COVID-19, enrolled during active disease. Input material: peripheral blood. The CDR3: CASSEILTGPYEQYF. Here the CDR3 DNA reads TGTGCCAGCAGTGAAATCTTGACAGGACCCTACGAGCAGTACTTC.